The 5 T cell receptor beta chains given below trace back to one sample, sequenced in a study of control samples from healthy donors and cancer patients. Only in-frame clones appear in the TCRdb table, and some are missing; sequencing was by immunoSEQ multiplex PCR. Here the sample spans 120,000 to 150,000 clones, roughly 94% being singletons. The sample was blood. These receptors all stem from a man in his forties in good health.

The CDR3 sequence: CASSLATSGGPYEQYF. CDR3 coding DNA: TGCGCCAGCAGCTTGGCAACTAGCGGGGGGCCCTACGAGCAGTACTTC. The chain combines TRBV5-1 with TRBJ2-7, with 12 positions matching TRBD2. V shed 0 bases, J shed 2 bases, and the junction held 3 bases outside the gene matches. There are 16 residues in the CDR3. CDR1 and CDR2 from the germline V gene are SGHRS and YFSETQ. Full variable domain (remainder filled in from reference TRBV5-1 and TRBJ2-7): KAGVTQTPRYLIKTRGQQVTLSCSPISGHRSVSWYQQTPGQGLQFLFEYFSETQRNKGNFPGRFSGRQFSNSRSEMNVSTLELGDSALYLCASSLATSGGPYEQYFGPGTRLTVT.

As concerns this clone: The junction does not match germline at one end; this may be a read error. The chain joins TRBV5-1 to TRBJ2-2, with 8 bases that match TRBD2. Germline CDR1 is SGHRS and CDR2 is YFSETQ. The CDR3 is 15 residues long. CDR3: CARSGTGGAAGELFF. The CDR3 DNA reads TGCGCCCGCAGCGGGACCGGGGGGGCTGCCGGGGAGCTGTTTTTT.

The V gene is TRBV2, the J gene TRBJ2-2; TRBD1 aligns across 8 bases. Per germline, CDR1 SNHLY and CDR2 FYNNEI. Germline trimming cut 5 bases from V and 0 bases from J; bases unmatched to any gene: 8. CDR3 length: 17 amino acids. This CDR3 is CASSHDRGPSNTGELFF. In nucleotides, the CDR3 is TGTGCCAGCAGTCATGACAGGGGACCTTCGAACACCGGGGAGCTGTTTTTT.

The V gene is TRBV19, the J gene TRBJ1-5; the match to TRBD1 covers 7 bases. V lost 2 bases, J lost 7 bases, and 8 bases stayed unmatched. CDR3 length: 15 amino acids. Per the germline V gene, CDR1 is LNHDA and CDR2 is SQIVND (reference sequence). The CDR3 DNA follows: TGTGCCAGTAGTATAAGTGGACAGGCAGGGCAGCCCCAGCATTTT. Its translation: CASSISGQAGQPQHF.

The gene calls are TRBV2 and TRBJ2-5; D call uncertain. Germline CDR1 is SNHLY and CDR2 is FYNNEI. The length of the CDR3 is 15 residues. The V and J ends lost 0 bases and 1 base respectively, with 9 bases between them. For the CDR3, the DNA is TGTGCCAGCAGTGAAGCGCTCAGGCCCCAAGAGACCCAGTACTTC. Translation: CASSEALRPQETQYF.